This T cell receptor beta chain was found in a study of blood T cell repertoires in COVID-19. Study summary: The study drew acute and convalescent COVID-19 samples from the United States, Italy and Spain. Nucleic acid was either cDNA or gDNA, and it came from T cells, B-cell-depleted T cells, or PBMCs.

Germline CDR1 and CDR2: LNHDA and SQIVND (reference sequence). This CDR3 is 15 amino acids long. Germline trimming cut 2 bases from V and 7 bases from J; bases unmatched to any gene: 6. How the authors handled the data: Amplification of reference gene primers was used by the study to estimate nucleated cell counts. Clones were sequenced by immunoSEQ multiplex PCR, and TCRdb holds only the in-frame ones, with some missing. That table is the source of V, J and clone size, and D and trimming were worked out from the DNA. The data hold 150,000 to 200,000 clones, with 75% to 90% observed a single time. This clone was picked up one time.

This TCR was sampled from an older woman with acute or convalescent COVID-19. The chain has TRBV19 and TRBJ1-5; 9 bases match TRBD1. The material sequenced was peripheral blood. This CDR3 reads CASSITGDREQPQHF. In nucleotides, the CDR3 is TGTGCCAGTAGTATAACGGGGGACAGGGAACAGCCCCAGCATTTT.